This TCR beta chain appears in the sequencing data of a study of blood T cell repertoires in COVID-19. The wider study: The study drew acute and convalescent COVID-19 samples from the United States, Italy and Spain.

Per the authors' pipeline: From reference gene primer amplification, estimates of nucleated cell counts were derived. Clones were sequenced by immunoSEQ multiplex PCR, and TCRdb holds only the in-frame ones, with some missing. Clone size and V and J calls were adopted from that table, with D and trimming inferred from the DNA. The table includes over 200,000 clones, around nine tenths detected once. Germline V gene sequence: CDR1 SGHVS, CDR2 FQNEAQ. V shed 3 bases and J shed 8 bases, with 13 bases lying between them. CDR3 size: 13 residues. Clinical history as reported by participants underpinned cohort assignment. The recovered donors of Cohort 3 showed two negative PCRs, clearance, or symptom resolution.

The sample consisted of PBMCs or T cells enriched from blood (not recorded which). The receptor was isolated from a man aged 30 to 39 who had recovered from COVID-19. The V gene is TRBV7-8, the J gene TRBJ1-1; a possible D gene is TRBD1 (6 bases). DNA of the CDR3: TGTGCCAGCAGCTTCTACAGGGCGAGGGAAGCTTTCTTT. Encoded protein: CASSFYRAREAFF.